These T cell receptor beta chains were read from a single sample in a study of T cells in Graves' hyperthyroidism and ophthalmopathy. TCRdb processed the multiplex PCR reads anew with MiXCR; each CDR3 protein has one entry. The top ten clones hold roughly 3.5% of a sample with under 600,000 distinct CDR3 sequences, about a sixth of them seen once. The specimen sequenced was blood. These receptors all stem from a woman aged 40 to 50 with Graves' ophthalmopathy. CDR3s leave out the opening cysteine and the closing phenylalanine or tryptophan. Fields, in order: V gene, clone size, J gene, CDR3 protein. Part of the rows lack a size; the others show once, few, many or a class for expanded clones.

TRBV4-1	few	TRBJ2-6	ASSQDGAGGANVLT
TRBV15	-	TRBJ2-2	ATSTTDNTGELF
TRBV5-1	many	TRBJ2-5	ASSLLAGIQETQY
TRBV27	many	TRBJ1-6	ASSFRDRSPLH
TRBV7-2	many	TRBJ2-1	ASSFPLAGDPLYNEQF
TRBV6-9	-	TRBJ2-1	ASSSVGQGGSEQF
TRBV2	many	TRBJ2-5	ASSEATGGQETQY
TRBV6-1	-	TRBJ2-4	ASSEISGVAKNIQY
TRBV4-1	many	TRBJ2-1	ASSQVGWTSGDEQF
TRBV7-9	few	TRBJ1-1	ASSLVVGPPTEAF
TRBV28	-	TRBJ1-2	ASSLRTGVHYGYT
TRBV7-9	-	TRBJ2-7	ASSLGSVNYEQY
TRBV30	many	TRBJ1-5	AWSVSLGGQPQH
TRBV2	-	TRBJ1-1	ASRQRGDRTLNTEAF
TRBV6-1	-	TRBJ1-1	ASRTEPGWTEAF
TRBV30	-	TRBJ2-3	AWSISGTLPNLDTQY
TRBV7-3	-	TRBJ2-3	ASSPFTDTQY
TRBV12-3/TRBV12-4	-	TRBJ2-3	ASTLIYGGTGDTQY
TRBV5-1	many	TRBJ2-1	ASSLGGTSENEQF
TRBV5-5	many	TRBJ2-5	ASSLSMAGVGETQY
TRBV20-1	many	TRBJ2-3	SAIIASDTQY
TRBV20-1	-	TRBJ2-7	SARDIGTRLGSVHFEQY
TRBV28	many	TRBJ2-1	ASREREGYNEQF
TRBV7-9	few	TRBJ1-1	ASSKGGVRATEAF
TRBV3-1	many	TRBJ1-5	ASSQDKGRSHQPQH
TRBV4-1	few	TRBJ2-3	ASSQEPHPTTDTQY
TRBV28	-	TRBJ2-2	ASSPPPSGELF
TRBV9	-	TRBJ2-3	ASSPRGGLAGASSTDTQY
TRBV20-1	-	TRBJ1-2	SVGGGGYGYT
TRBV5-6	few	TRBJ1-4	ASSLLGQGRNEKLF
TRBV6-1	few	TRBJ2-2	ASSEALAVNTGELF
TRBV3-1	many	TRBJ1-1	ASSQTGLSGAF
TRBV6-1	many	TRBJ2-5	ASSITSGGVRPQY
TRBV12-3/TRBV12-4	-	TRBJ2-3	ASPPSGTGNTDTQY
TRBV28	many	TRBJ1-4	ASSSVGGSGNEKLF
TRBV5-1	-	TRBJ2-7	ASSQDRREGAYEQY
TRBV5-1	-	-	ASSPRGLYEQF
TRBV3-1	few	TRBJ2-1	ASSQDPAGLSYNEQF
TRBV27	-	TRBJ2-3	ASSSDRYGGHTDTQY
TRBV12-3/TRBV12-4	many	TRBJ1-2	ASSLSGGQDYGYT
TRBV30	many	TRBJ2-5	AWSTGQIQETQY
TRBV7-2	-	TRBJ2-6	ASSSLGRSSGANVLT
TRBV6-1	many	TRBJ1-2	ASSAVGGNYGYT
TRBV6-1	many	TRBJ2-2	ASSTGMNTGELF
TRBV6-1	-	TRBJ1-2	ASSLQGYYGYT
TRBV20-1	many	TRBJ1-2	SARGKPPPPNYGYT
TRBV2	-	TRBJ1-3	ASLGQGNTIY
TRBV9	-	TRBJ2-1	ASNQGDTYNEQF
TRBV5-1	few	TRBJ2-1	ASSLVEARYNEQF
TRBV6-1	-	TRBJ2-7	ASRDRSLYEQY
TRBV20-1	many	TRBJ2-7	STTGYEQY